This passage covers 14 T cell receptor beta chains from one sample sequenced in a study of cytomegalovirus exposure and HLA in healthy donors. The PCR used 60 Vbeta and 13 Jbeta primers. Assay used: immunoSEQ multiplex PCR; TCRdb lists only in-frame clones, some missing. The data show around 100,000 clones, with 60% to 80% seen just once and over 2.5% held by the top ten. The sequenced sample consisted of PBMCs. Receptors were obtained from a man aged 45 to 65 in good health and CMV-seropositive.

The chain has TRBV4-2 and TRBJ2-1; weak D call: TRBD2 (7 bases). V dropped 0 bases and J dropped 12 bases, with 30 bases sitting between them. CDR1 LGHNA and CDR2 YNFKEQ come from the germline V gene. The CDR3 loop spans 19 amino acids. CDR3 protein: CASSQDAPRVGGPGIGQFF. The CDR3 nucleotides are TGTGCCAGCAGCCAAGATGCCCCCCGGGTGGGGGGGCCTGGAATAGGGCAGTTCTTC.

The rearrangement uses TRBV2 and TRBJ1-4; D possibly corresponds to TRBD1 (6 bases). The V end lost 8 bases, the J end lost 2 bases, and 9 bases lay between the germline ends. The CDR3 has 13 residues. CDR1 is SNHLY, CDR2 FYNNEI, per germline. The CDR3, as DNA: TGTGCCAGCCTGAGGGGGACTAATGAAAAACTGTTTTTT. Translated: CASLRGTNEKLFF.

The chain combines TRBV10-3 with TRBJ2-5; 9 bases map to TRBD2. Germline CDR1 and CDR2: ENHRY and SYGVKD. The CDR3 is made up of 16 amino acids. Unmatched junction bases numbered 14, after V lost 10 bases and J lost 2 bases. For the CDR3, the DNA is TGTGCCACCAGGCCCGGACTAGCGATTTTTCAAGAGACCCAGTACTTC. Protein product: CATRPGLAIFQETQYF.

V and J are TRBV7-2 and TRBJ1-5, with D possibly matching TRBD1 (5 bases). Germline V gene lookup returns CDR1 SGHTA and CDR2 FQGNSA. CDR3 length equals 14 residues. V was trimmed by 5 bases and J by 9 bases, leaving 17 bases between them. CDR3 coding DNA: TGTGCCAGCAGCCGACCCCGCGGGGCCGCGCCCCAGCATTTT. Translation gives CASSRPRGAAPQHF.

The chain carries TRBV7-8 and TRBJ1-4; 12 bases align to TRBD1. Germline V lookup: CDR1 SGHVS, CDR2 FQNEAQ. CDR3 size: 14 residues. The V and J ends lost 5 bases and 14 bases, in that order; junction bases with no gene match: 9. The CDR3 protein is CASSRDRGQEGLFF. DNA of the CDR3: TGTGCCAGCAGCCGGGACAGGGGGCAAGAGGGGCTGTTTTTT.

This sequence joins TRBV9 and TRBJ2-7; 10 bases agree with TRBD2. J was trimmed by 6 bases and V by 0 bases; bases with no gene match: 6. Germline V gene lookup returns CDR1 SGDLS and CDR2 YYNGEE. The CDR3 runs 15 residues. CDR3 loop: CASSVEGTSVGEQYF. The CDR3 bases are TGTGCCAGCAGCGTAGAGGGGACTAGCGTGGGCGAGCAGTACTTC.

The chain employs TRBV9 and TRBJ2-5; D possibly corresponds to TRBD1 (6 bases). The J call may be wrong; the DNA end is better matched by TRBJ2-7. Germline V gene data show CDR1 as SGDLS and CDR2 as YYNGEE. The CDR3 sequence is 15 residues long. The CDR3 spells CASTQGSGAYYEQYF. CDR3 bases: TGTGCCAGCACACAGGGATCGGGTGCCTACTACGAGCAGTACTTC.

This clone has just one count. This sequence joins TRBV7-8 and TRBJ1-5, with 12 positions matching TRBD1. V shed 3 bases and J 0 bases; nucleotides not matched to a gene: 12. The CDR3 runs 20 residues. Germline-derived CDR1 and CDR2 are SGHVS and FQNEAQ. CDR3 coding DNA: TGTGCCAGCAGCTTGGACCCTAGGGACAGGGGGCTTTATAGCAATCAGCCCCAGCATTTT. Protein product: CASSLDPRDRGLYSNQPQHF.

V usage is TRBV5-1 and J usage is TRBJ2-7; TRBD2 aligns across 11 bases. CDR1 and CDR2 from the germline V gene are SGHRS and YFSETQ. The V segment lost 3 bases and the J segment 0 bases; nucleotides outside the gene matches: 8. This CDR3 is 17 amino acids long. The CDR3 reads CASSSGTSGSSSYEQYF. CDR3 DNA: TGCGCCAGCAGCTCCGGGACTAGCGGTTCCAGCTCCTACGAGCAGTACTTC.

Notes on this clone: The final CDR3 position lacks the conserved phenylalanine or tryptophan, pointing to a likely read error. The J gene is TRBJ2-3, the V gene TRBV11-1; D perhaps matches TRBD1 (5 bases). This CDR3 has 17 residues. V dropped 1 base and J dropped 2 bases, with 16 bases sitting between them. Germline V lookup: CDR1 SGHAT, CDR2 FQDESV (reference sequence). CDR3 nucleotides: TGTGCCAGCAGCTTAGGAGCAGGGCAGGGTCTCACAGATACGCAGTATCTT. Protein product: CASSLGAGQGLTDTQYL.

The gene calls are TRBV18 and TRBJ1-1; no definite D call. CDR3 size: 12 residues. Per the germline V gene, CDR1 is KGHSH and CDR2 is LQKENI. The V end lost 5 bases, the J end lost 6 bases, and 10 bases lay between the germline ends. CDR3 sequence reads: CASSSDTAEAFF. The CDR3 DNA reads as TGTGCCAGCTCATCAGACACGGCTGAAGCTTTCTTT.

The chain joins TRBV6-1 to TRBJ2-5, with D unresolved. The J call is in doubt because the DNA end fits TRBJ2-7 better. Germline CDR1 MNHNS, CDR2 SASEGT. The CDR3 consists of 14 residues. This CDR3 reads CASSEGPDYYEQYF. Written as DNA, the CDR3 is TGTGCCAGCAGTGAAGGCCCGGATTACTACGAGCAGTACTTC.

The CDR3 sequence is CASSLRMERGTYEQYF. The CDR3 DNA is TGTGCCAGCAGCTTAAGGATGGAGCGGGGAACGTACGAGCAGTACTTC. This chain joins TRBV7-8 and TRBJ2-7, with 7 bases fitting TRBD2. Losses at the gene ends were 2 bases for V and 4 bases for J; bases not matched to a gene: 11. Germline V gene lookup returns CDR1 SGHVS and CDR2 FQNEAQ. The CDR3 is 16 amino acids. Supplemented by reference TRBV7-8 and TRBJ2-7, the full variable domain reads GAGVSQSPRYKVAKRGQDVALRCDPISGHVSLFWYQQALGQGPEFLTYFQNEAQLDKSGLPSDRFFAERPEGSVSTLKIQRTQQEDSAVYLCASSLRMERGTYEQYFGPGTRLTVT.

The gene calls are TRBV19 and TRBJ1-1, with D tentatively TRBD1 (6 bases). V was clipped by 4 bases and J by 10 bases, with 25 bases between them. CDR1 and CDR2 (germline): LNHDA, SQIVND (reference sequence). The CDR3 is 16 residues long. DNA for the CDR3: TGTGCCAGTAGTACCGGAAACCCGGGACAAACGGTGTCAGCTTTCTTT. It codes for CASSTGNPGQTVSAFF.